What follows is one T cell receptor (beta chain) and its context. The antigen is unknown. This sample was taken from a study of blood T cells in healthy people across ages. Per sample, a minimum of 6.5 million PBMCs were isolated. Looked up from germline, CDR1 is SGHTA and CDR2 is FQGTGA. The CDR3 runs 14 residues. V was shortened by 5 bases and J by 5 bases, with 15 bases between the two germline ends. The study's findings and limits: Correlation between TCR beta diversity and naive T cell percentage was strong.

A J-beta primer mix and a sample-barcoded 5' primer were used in a second PCR of roughly 6 to 11 cycles. MiXCR, applied by TCRdb to the 5' RACE reads, yields one record per CDR3 protein. The sample lists about 380,000 distinct CDR3 sequences; roughly half were seen once. This chain uses TRBV7-3 with TRBJ2-5; perhaps TRBD2 as D (6 bases). Sequencing was performed on blood. The sequence came from a man in his fifties or sixties in good health. The CDR3 DNA follows: TGTGCCAGCAGCGCAACCTTAGCGGCGGAGACCCAGTACTTC. Amino acid sequence: CASSATLAAETQYF. Full variable domain (rest looked up from reference TRBV7-3 and TRBJ2-5): GAGVSQTPSNKVTEKGKYVELRCDPISGHTALYWYRQSLGQGPEFLIYFQGTGAADDSGLPNDRFFAVRPEGSVSTLKIQRTERGDSAVYLCASSATLAAETQYFGPGTRLLVL.